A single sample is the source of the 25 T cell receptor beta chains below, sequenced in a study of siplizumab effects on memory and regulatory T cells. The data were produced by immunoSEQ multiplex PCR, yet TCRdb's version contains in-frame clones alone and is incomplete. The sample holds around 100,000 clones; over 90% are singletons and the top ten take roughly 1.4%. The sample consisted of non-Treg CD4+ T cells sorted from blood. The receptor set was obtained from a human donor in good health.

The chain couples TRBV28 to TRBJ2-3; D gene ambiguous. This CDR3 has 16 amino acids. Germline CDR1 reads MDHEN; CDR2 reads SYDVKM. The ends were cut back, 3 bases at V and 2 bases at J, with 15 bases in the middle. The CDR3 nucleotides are TGTGCCAGCAGTTTGTACTCCGTATTGTTCACAGATACGCAGTATTTT. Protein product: CASSLYSVLFTDTQYF.

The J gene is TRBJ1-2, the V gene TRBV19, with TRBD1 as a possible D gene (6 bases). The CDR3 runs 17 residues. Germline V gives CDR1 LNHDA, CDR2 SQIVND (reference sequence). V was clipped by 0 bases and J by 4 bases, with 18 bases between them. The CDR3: CASSIDASGQYAYGYTF. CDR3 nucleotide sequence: TGTGCCAGTAGTATAGATGCGTCCGGACAGTATGCCTATGGCTACACCTTC.

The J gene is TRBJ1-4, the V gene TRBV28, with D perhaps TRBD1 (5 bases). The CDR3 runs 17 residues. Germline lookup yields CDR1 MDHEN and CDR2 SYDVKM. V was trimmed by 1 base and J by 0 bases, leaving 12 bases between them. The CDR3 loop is CASSLFKGSATNEKLFF. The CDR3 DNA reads TGTGCCAGCAGTTTATTTAAGGGGAGTGCAACTAATGAAAAACTGTTTTTT.

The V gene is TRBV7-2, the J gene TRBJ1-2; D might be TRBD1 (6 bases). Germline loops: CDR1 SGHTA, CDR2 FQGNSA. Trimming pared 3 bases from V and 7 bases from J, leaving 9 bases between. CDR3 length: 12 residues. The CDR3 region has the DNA TGTGCCAGCAGCTTCGGGGGGCTTGGCTACACCTTC. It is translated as CASSFGGLGYTF.

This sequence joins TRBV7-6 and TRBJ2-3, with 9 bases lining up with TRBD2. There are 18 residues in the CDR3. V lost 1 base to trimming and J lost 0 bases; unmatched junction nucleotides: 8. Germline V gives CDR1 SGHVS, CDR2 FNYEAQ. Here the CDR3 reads CASSLDAGGLTSTDTQYF. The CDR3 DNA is TGTGCCAGCAGCTTAGACGCGGGAGGGTTGACTAGCACAGATACGCAGTATTTT.

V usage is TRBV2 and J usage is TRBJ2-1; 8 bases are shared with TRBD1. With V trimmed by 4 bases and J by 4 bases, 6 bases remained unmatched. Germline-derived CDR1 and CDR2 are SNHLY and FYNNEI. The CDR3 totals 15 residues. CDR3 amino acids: CASSVDRATYNEQFF. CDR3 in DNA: TGTGCCAGCAGTGTGGACAGGGCGACTTACAATGAGCAGTTCTTC.

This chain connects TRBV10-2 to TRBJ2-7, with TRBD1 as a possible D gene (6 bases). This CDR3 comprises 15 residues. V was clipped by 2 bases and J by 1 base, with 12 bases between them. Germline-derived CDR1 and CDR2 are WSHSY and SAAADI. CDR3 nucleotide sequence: TGCGCCAGCAGTGAGGCAGGGGATAGGTCCTACGAGCAGTACTTC. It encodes CASSEAGDRSYEQYF.

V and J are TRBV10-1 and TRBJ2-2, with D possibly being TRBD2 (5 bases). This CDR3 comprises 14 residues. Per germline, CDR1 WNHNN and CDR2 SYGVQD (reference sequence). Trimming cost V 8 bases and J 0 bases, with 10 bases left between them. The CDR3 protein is CASQREPNTGELFF. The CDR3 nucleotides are TGCGCCAGCCAACGGGAACCGAACACCGGGGAGCTGTTTTTT.

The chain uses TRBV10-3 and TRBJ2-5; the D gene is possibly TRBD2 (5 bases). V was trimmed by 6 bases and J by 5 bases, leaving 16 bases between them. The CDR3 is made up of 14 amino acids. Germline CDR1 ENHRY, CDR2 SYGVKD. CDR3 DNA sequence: TGTGCCATCAGCCCTTCCACTAGTTTGGAGACCCAGTACTTC. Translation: CAISPSTSLETQYF.

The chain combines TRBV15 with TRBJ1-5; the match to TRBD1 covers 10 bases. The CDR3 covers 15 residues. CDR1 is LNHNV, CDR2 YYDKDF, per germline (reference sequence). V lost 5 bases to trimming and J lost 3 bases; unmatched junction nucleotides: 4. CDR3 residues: CATSGGQGDNQPQHF. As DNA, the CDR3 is TGTGCCACCAGCGGAGGACAGGGGGACAATCAGCCCCAGCATTTT. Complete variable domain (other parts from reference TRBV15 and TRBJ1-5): DAMVIQNPRYQVTQFGKPVTLSCSQTLNHNVMYWYQQKSSQAPKLLFHYYDKDFNNEADTPDNFQSRRPNTSFCFLDIRSPGLGDTAMYLCATSGGQGDNQPQHFGDGTRLSIL.

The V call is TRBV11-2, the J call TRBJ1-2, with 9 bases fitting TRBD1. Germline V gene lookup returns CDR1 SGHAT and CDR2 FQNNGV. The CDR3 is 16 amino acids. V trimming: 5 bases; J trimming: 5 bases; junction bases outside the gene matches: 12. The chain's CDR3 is CASSAYRDRELYGYTF. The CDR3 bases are TGTGCCAGCAGCGCATACCGGGACAGGGAGCTGTATGGCTACACCTTC.

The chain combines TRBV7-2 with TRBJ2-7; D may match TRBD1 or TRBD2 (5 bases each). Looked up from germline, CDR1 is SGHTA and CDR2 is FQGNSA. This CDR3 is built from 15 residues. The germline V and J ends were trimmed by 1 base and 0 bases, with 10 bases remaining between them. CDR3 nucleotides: TGTGCCAGCAGCTTAGGAGGGGCTAGCTCCTACGAGCAGTACTTC. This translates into CASSLGGASSYEQYF.

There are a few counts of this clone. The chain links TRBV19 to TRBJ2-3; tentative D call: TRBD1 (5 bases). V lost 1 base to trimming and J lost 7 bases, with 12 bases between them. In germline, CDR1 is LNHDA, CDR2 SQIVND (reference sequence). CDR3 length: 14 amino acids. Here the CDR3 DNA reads TGTGCCAGTAGTATAGCGTTCCAGGGCCATACGCAGTATTTT. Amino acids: CASSIAFQGHTQYF. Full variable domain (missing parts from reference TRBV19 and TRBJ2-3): DGGITQSPKYLFRKEGQNVTLSCEQNLNHDAMYWYRQDPGQGLRLIYYSQIVNDFQKGDIAEGYSVSREKKESFPLTVTSAQKNPTAFYLCASSIAFQGHTQYFGPGTRLTVL.

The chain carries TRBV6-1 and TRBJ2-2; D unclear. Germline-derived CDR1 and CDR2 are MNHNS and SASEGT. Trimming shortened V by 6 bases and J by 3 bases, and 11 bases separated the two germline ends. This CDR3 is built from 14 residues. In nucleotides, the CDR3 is TGTGCCAGCAGGCTGCAGTCCCACACCGGGGAGCTGTTTTTT. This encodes CASRLQSHTGELFF.

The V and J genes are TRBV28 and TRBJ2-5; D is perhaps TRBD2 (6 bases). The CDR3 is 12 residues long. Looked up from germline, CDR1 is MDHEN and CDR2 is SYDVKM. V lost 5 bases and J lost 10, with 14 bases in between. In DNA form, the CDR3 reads TGTGCCAGCAGTCCGGGGGTCGGGGGCCAGTACTTC. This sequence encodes CASSPGVGGQYF.

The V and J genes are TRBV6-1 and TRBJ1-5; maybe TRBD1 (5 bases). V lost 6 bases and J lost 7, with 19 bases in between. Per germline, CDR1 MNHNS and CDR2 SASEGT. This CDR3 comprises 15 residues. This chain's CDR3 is CASRIGTELIQPQHF. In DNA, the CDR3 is TGTGCCAGCAGAATCGGGACGGAGCTCATACAGCCCCAGCATTTT.

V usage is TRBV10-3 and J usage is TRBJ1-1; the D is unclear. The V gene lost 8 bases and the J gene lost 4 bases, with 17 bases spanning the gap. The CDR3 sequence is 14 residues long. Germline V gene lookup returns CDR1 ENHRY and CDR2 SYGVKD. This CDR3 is CAIGPEGRVTEAFF. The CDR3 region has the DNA TGTGCCATCGGTCCAGAGGGCCGGGTCACTGAAGCTTTCTTT.

DNA of the CDR3: TGTGCCAGCAGCAAAATAGCGGGCGGCGAGACCCAGTACTTC. Amino acids: CASSKIAGGETQYF. The chain joins TRBV5-4 to TRBJ2-5; 7 bases match TRBD2. The CDR3 spans 14 residues. Germline loops: CDR1 SGHNT, CDR2 YYREEE (reference sequence). V lost 4 bases and J lost 5; bases outside the gene matches: 8.

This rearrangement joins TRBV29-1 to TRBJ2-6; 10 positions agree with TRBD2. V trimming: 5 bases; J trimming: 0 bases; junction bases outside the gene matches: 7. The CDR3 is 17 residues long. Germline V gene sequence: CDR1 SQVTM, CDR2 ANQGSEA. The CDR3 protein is CSVPELAGHSGANVLTF. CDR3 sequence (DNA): TGCAGCGTTCCCGAACTAGCGGGGCACTCTGGGGCCAACGTCCTGACTTTC.

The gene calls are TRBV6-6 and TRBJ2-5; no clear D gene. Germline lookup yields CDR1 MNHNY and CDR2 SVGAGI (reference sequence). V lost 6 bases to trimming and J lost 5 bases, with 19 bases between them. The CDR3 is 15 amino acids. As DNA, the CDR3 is TGTGCCAGCAGCCCCACTTGGTCCGAATCGGAGACCCAGTACTTC. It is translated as CASSPTWSESETQYF.

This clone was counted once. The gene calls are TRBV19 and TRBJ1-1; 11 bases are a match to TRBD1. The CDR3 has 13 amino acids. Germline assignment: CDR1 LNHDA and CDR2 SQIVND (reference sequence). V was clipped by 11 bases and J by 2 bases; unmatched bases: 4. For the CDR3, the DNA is TGTGCCTCCGGACAGGGGGCAAACACTGAAGCTTTCTTT. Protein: CASGQGANTEAFF.

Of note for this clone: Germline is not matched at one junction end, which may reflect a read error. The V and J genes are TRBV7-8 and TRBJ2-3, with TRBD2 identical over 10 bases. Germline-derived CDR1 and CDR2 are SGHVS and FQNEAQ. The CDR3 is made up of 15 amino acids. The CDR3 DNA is TGTGCCAGCAGTTTAGCGGGAGGACCTAGGGATACGCAGTATTTT. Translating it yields CASSLAGGPRDTQYF.

The chain's CDR3 is CASSYLAGELFF. In DNA form, the CDR3 reads TGTGCCAGCAGCTATCTGGCCGGGGAGCTGTTTTTT. The chain is built from TRBV28 and TRBJ2-2; unclear D gene. The germline V and J ends were trimmed by 6 bases and 6 bases, with 8 bases remaining between them. The CDR3 has 12 amino acids. The germline V gene encodes CDR1 MDHEN and CDR2 SYDVKM.

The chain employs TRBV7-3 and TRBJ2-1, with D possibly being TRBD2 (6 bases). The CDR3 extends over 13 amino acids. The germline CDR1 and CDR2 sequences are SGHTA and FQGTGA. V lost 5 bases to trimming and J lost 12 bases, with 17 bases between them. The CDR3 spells CASSAGSMERQFF. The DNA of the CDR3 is TGTGCCAGCAGCGCGGGGTCGATGGAACGGCAGTTCTTC.

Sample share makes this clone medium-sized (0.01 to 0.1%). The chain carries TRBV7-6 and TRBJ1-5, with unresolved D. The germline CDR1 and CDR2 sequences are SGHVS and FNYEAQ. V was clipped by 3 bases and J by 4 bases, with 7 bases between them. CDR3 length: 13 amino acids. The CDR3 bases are TGTGCCAGCAGCTTCGGAGGAAATCAGCCCCAGCATTTT. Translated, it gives CASSFGGNQPQHF.